The TCR beta chain described here comes from a study of cytomegalovirus exposure and HLA in healthy donors. Study findings and constraints: The investigators catalogued 150 to 200 TCR beta chains as cytomegalovirus-associated. For most subjects, TCR beta sequences were reported to predict HLA-A and HLA-B alleles with accuracy. Among immune exposure information, only CMV serostatus was available. Whilst most TCR sequences proved rare, a subset of public TCRs occurred across many donors.

Germline assignment: CDR1 LNHDA and CDR2 SQIVND (reference sequence). The CDR3 sequence is 13 residues long. V was trimmed by 6 bases and J by 2 bases, leaving 11 bases between them. This PCR relied on a set of 60 Vbeta primers and 13 Jbeta primers. The data were produced by immunoSEQ multiplex PCR, yet TCRdb's version contains in-frame clones alone and is incomplete. Recorded for this sample: tens of thousands of clones. Worth noting for this clone: Its antigen is as yet unknown.

The receptor's source is a man in his forties or fifties in good health and CMV-seronegative. The sample consisted of PBMCs. The chain has TRBV19 and TRBJ2-7, with D possibly being TRBD2 (5 bases). The DNA of the CDR3 is TGTGCCAGTAGCTGGGAGACCGCCTACGAGCAGTACTTC. Translated, it gives CASSWETAYEQYF.